This T cell receptor (beta chain) is from a study of immune cell composition in non-small cell lung cancer. Study-wide results and limits: Adenocarcinomas with higher top tumour-associated clone frequency had more reactive TILs. It was not proven that tumour-reactive clones equal dominant tumour-associated clones.

Here immunoSEQ multiplex PCR was the method, and the copy in TCRdb shows in-frame clones only, minus some. The sample contains under 20,000 clones, over 65% of which appear only once. Of note for this clone: Its antigen is currently unknown.

Germline V gene data show CDR1 as MDHEN and CDR2 as SYDVKM. The CDR3 covers 15 residues. The ends lost 5 bases at V and 6 bases at J; junction bases unmatched: 11. The normal lung sample lay at least 3 cm, and maximally far, from the tumour. These data also featured in a second study, about CD4 T cells in lung cancer. As reported in that work: Samples were tumor and non-adjacent lung from resected stage I-III patients. Donors, mostly former smokers, were 60 to 69 at blood donation.

Specimen: non-adjacent lung tissue. The clonotype originates from a human donor with non-small cell lung cancer. This chain uses TRBV28 with TRBJ2-7; 9 bases are a match to TRBD1. Here the CDR3 reads CASSQPGQGLREQYF. The CDR3 DNA follows: TGTGCCAGCAGTCAACCGGGACAGGGCTTACGCGAGCAGTACTTC.